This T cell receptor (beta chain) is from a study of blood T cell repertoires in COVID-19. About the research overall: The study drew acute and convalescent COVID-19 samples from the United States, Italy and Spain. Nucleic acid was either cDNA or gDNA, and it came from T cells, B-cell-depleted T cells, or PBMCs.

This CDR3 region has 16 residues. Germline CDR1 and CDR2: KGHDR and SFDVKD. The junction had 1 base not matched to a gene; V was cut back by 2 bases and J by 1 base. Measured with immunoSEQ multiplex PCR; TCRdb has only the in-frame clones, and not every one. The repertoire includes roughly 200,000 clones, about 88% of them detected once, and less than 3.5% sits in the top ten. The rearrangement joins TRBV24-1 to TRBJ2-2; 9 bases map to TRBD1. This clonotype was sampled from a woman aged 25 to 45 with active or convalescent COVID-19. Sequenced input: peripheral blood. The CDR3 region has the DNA TGTGCCACCAGTGATTCGGGACAGGGGAACACCGGGGAGCTGTTTTTT. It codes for CATSDSGQGNTGELFF.